This record looks at one T cell receptor (beta chain) sequence and its context. Its antigen is currently unknown. The sample is drawn from a study of cytomegalovirus exposure and HLA in healthy donors. The wider study: The approximately 120 validation repertoires, a later analysis reported, used the same platform as the 666 repertoires from the first cohort.

Overall study findings and caveats: The study labeled fewer than 200 TCR beta chains cytomegalovirus-associated.

The CDR3 runs to 14 residues. Trimming took off 5 bases at V and 3 bases at J, with 12 bases between the two ends. CDR1 is MNHEY, CDR2 SMNVEV, per germline (reference sequence). TCRdb's copy holds only in-frame clones and misses some; the assay was immunoSEQ multiplex PCR. The repertoire holds 150,000 to 250,000 clones, with roughly 82% as singletons. The origin of this receptor is a woman in her twenties or thirties in good health and CMV-seropositive. The rearrangement uses TRBV27 and TRBJ2-3, with D perhaps matching TRBD2 (7 bases). The sequencing sample was made of PBMCs. The chain's CDR3 is CASSPAGATDTQYF. Here the CDR3 DNA reads TGTGCCAGCAGTCCGGCGGGGGCGACAGATACGCAGTATTTT.